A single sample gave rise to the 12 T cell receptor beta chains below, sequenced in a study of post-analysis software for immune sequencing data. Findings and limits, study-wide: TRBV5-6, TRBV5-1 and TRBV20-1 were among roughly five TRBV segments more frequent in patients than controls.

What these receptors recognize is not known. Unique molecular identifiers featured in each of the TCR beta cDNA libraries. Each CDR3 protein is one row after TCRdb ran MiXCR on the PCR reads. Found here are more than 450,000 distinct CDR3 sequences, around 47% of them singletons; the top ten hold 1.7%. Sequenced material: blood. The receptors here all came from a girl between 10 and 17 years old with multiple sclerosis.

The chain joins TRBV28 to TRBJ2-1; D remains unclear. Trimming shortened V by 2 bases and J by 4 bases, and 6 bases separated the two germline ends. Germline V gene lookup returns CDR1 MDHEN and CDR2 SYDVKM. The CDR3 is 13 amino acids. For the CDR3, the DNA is TGTGCCAGCAGTTTAAGTAATTACAATGAGCAGTTCTTC. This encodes CASSLSNYNEQFF.

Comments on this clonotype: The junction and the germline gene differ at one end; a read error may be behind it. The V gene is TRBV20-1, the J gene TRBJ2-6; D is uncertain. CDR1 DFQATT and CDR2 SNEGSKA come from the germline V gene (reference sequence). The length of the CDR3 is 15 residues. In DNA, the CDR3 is TGTAGTGCTGGTACAGCCCTCTCTGGGGCCAACGTCCTGACTTTC. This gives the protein CSAGTALSGANVLTF.

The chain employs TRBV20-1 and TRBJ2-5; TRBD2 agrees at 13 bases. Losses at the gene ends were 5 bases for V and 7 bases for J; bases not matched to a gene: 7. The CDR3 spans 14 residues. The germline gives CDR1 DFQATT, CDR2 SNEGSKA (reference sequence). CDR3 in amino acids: CSAFGLAGEGTQYF. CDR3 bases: TGCAGTGCTTTCGGACTAGCGGGAGAAGGGACCCAGTACTTC.

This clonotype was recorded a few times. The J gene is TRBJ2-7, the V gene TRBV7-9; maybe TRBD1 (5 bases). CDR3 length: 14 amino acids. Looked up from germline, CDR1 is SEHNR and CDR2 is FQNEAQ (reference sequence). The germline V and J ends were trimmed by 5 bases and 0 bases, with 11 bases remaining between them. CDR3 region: CASSPRQSSYEQYF. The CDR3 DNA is TGTGCCAGCAGCCCGCGACAGAGCTCCTACGAGCAGTACTTC.

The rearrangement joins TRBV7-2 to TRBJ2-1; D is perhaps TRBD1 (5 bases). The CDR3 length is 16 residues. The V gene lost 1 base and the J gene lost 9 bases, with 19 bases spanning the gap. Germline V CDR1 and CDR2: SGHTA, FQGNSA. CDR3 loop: CASSLGGGLGAGEQFF. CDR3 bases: TGTGCCAGCAGCTTAGGAGGCGGTTTAGGGGCTGGTGAGCAGTTCTTC.

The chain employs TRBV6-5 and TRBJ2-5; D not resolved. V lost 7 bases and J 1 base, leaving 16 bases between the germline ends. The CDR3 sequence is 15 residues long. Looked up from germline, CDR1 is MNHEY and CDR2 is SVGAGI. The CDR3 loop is CASIRTWAPQETQYF. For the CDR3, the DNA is TGTGCCAGCATTCGAACGTGGGCGCCCCAAGAGACCCAGTACTTC.

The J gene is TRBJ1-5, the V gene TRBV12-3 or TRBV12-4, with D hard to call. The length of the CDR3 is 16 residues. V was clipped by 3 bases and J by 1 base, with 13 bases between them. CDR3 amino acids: CASSLGLKRSNQPQHF. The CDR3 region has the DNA TGTGCCAGCAGTTTGGGCCTTAAACGAAGCAATCAGCCCCAGCATTTT.

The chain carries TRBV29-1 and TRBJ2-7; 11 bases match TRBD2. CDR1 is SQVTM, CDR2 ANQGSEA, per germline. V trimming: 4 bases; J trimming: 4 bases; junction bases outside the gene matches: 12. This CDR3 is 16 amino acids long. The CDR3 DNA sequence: TGCAGCGTTGCGAGCGCACTAGCGGGAGATCGGTACGAGCAGTACTTC. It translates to CSVASALAGDRYEQYF.

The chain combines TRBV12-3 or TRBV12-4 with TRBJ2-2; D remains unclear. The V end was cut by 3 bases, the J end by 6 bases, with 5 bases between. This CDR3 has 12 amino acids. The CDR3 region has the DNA TGTGCCAGCAGTTTTGTCCCCGGGGAGCTGTTTTTT. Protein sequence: CASSFVPGELFF.

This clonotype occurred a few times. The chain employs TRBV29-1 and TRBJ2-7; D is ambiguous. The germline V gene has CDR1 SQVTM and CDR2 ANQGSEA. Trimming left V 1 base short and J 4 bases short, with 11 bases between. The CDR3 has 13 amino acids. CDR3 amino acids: CSVEVLHGYEQYF. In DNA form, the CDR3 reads TGCAGCGTTGAAGTGTTGCACGGATACGAGCAGTACTTC.

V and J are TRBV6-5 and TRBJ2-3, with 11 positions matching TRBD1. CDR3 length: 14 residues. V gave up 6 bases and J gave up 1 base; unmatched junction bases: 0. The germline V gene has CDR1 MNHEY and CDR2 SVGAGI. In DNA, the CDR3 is TGTGCCAGCAGGGGACAGGGGGGCACAGATACGCAGTATTTT. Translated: CASRGQGGTDTQYF.

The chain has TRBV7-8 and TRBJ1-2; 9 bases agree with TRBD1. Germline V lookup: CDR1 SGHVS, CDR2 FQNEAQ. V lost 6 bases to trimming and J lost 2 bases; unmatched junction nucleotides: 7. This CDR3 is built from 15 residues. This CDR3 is CASRLLGQGNYGYTF. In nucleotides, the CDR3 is TGTGCCAGCAGGCTGCTAGGACAGGGGAACTATGGCTACACCTTC.